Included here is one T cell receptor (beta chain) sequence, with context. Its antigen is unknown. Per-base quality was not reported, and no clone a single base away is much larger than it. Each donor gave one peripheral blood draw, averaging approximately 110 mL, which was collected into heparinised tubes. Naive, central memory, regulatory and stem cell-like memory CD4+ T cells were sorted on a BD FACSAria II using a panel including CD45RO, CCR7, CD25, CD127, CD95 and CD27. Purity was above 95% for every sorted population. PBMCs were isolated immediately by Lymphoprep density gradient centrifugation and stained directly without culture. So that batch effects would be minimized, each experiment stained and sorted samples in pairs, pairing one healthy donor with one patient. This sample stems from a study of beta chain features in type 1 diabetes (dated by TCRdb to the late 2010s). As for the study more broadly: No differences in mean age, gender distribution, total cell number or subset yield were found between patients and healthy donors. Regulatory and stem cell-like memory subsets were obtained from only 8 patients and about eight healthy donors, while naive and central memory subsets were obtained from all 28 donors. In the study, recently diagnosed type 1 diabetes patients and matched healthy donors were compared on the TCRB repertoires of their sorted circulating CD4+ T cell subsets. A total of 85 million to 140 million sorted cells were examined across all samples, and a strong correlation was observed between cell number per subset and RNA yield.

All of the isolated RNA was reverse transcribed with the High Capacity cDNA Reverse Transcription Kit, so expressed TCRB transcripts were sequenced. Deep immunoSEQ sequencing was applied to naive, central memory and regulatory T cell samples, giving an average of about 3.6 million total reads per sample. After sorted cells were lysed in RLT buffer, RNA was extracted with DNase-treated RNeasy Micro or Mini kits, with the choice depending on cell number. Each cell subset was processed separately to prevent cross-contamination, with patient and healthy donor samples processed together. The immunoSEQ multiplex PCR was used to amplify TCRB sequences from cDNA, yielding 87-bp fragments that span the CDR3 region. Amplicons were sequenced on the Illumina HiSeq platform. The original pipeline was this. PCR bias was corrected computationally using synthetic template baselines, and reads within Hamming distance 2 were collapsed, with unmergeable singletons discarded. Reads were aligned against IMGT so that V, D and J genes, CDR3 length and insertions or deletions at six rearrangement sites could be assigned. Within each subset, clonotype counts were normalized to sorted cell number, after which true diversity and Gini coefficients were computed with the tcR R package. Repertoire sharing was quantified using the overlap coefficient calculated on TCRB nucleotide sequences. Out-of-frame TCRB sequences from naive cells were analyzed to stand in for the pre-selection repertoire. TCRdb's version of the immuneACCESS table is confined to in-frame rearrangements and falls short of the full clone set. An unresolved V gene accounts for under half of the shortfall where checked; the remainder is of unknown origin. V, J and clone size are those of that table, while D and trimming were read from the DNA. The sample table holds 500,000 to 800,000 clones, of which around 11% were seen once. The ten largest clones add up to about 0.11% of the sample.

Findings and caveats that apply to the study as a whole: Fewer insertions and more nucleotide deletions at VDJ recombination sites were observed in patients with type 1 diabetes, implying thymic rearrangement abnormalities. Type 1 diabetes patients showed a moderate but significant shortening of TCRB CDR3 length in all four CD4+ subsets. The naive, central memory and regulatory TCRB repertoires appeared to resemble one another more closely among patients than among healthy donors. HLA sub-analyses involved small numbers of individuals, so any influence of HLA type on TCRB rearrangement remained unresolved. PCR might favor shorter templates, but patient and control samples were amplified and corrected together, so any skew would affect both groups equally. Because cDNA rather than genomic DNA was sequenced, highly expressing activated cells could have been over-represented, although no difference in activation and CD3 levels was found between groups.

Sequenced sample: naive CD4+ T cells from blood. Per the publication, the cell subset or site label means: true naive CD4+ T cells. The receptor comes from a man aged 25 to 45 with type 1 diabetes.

The DNA reads TGTGCCAGCAGCCCTTGGGGACAGATAGCCAAAAACATTCAGTACTTC. Protein translation: CASSPWGQIAKNIQYF. The rearrangement joined TRBV11-2 to TRBJ2-4; the central 7 bases match TRBD1. V lost 5 bases and J lost 0 bases, and the count of bases not matched to a germline gene is 7. From a lookup of the germline V gene, CDR1 and CDR2 are SGHAT and FQNNGV. Reading from cysteine to phenylalanine, the CDR3 counts 16 amino acids. Left in the record is the CDR3 DNA by itself, 48 bases read in frame from the first base.